This TCR beta chain was sequenced in a study of T cells in localized non-small cell lung cancer. Study-wide results and limits: A median of around 58 clones ranked among the top 100 in tumor appeared in adjacent lung. Clonality of T cells reached its maximum in uninvolved adjacent lung, surpassing tumor. Elevated blood T cell density was associated with longer overall survival. Only one tumor region was sequenced, so heterogeneity remains possible.

Data came from immunoSEQ multiplex PCR; TCRdb stores just in-frame clones and leaves some out. The repertoire consists of about 74,000 clones, with roughly 80% occurring once and the leading ten covering roughly 1.4%. On this clone: No antigen is known for it.

The specimen was peripheral blood, collected before any cancer treatment. The TCR was taken from a female donor over 55 with stage I lung adenocarcinoma.

The chain's CDR3 is CASSQTPEETQYF. The CDR3 bases are TGCGCCAGCAGCCAGACGCCTGAGGAGACCCAGTACTTC. V gene TRBV5-1 combines with J gene TRBJ2-5, with no clear D. Per germline, CDR1 SGHRS and CDR2 YFSETQ. CDR3 length equals 13 residues. The ends were cut back, 4 bases at V and 5 bases at J, with 12 bases in the middle.